This T cell receptor (beta chain) originates from a study of T cell responses to AZD1222 COVID-19 vaccine. Study background: Analysis merged second doses at about 4 or about 12 weeks.

Comment on this clone: The antigen is not known.

The V gene's germline CDR1 is SNHLY and CDR2 FYNNEI. CDR3 size: 13 residues. V lost 4 bases to trimming and J lost 2 bases, with 8 bases between them. The table came from immunoSEQ multiplex PCR; TCRdb's copy has only in-frame clones and leaves some out. The table lists more than 100,000 clones, around 94% of them singletons. General study points: Reports say nearly half of spike-specific TCRs go after unmutated variant regions. Donors were largely white British and mainly female; clonal diversity was possibly underestimated.

The chain recombines TRBV2 with TRBJ2-5; D is perhaps TRBD1 (6 bases). The clonotype comes from an adult in good health. The starting material was peripheral blood, obtained on day 0 of AZD1222 vaccination. In DNA form, the CDR3 reads TGTGCCAGCAGTGGACAGGTACAAGAGACCCAGTACTTC. This encodes CASSGQVQETQYF.